Listed below are T cell receptor beta chains from one sample, sequenced in a study of cytomegalovirus exposure and HLA in healthy donors. Measured with immunoSEQ multiplex PCR; TCRdb has only the in-frame clones, and not every one. Among 200,000 to 250,000 clones listed, around 80% were seen once. Input material: PBMCs. The source of these receptors is a man aged 35-49 years in good health and CMV-seronegative. The CDR3 runs from the conserved cysteine through the conserved F or W. Fields, in order: V gene, D gene, CDR3 protein. A D gene is named only where the DNA matches it firmly.

V gene: TRBV11-2
D gene: TRBD1
CDR3 protein: CASSQTRGPVETQYF

V gene: TRBV4-1
D gene: TRBD1
CDR3 protein: CASSQGQGSWEQYF

V gene: TRBV4-1
D gene: TRBD2
CDR3 protein: CASSQVLAGGGGRTQYF

V gene: TRBV2
D gene: TRBD2
CDR3 protein: CASRSGGRTGELFF

V gene: TRBV29-1
D gene: TRBD1
CDR3 protein: CSVESNGIRAGGYEQYF

V gene: TRBV28
D gene: -
CDR3 protein: CASSLGGSSYEQYF

V gene: TRBV5-1
D gene: TRBD1
CDR3 protein: CASSQQGGPDTQYF

V gene: TRBV2
D gene: TRBD1
CDR3 protein: CASRSGTARETQYF

V gene: TRBV6-1
D gene: TRBD2
CDR3 protein: CASRTSGSQETQYF

V gene: TRBV5-4
D gene: -
CDR3 protein: CASSLVPHREEQYF

V gene: TRBV5-4
D gene: -
CDR3 protein: CASSSHRENSPLHF

V gene: TRBV6-7
D gene: -
CDR3 protein: CASSCYLLSNTEAFF

V gene: TRBV6-1
D gene: TRBD1
CDR3 protein: CASSAGTAAFYGYTF

V gene: TRBV5-1
D gene: -
CDR3 protein: CASSLGLADTGELFF

V gene: TRBV27
D gene: -
CDR3 protein: CASSSTGPRGETQYF

V gene: TRBV5-1
D gene: -
CDR3 protein: CASSLVMAGSGGRSGANVLTF

V gene: TRBV5-4
D gene: -
CDR3 protein: CASSLDSLVPGELFF

V gene: TRBV7-9
D gene: -
CDR3 protein: CASSLADGRPRRNTF

V gene: TRBV28
D gene: -
CDR3 protein: CASSFPGNFANTEAFF

V gene: TRBV19
D gene: -
CDR3 protein: CASSIDRARETQYF

V gene: TRBV7-9
D gene: -
CDR3 protein: CASSLVTGLSGNTIYF

V gene: TRBV5-4
D gene: TRBD2
CDR3 protein: CASSHLGGLAGLYEQYF

V gene: TRBV6-5
D gene: -
CDR3 protein: CASRQGLEAFF

V gene: TRBV14
D gene: TRBD2
CDR3 protein: CASSQDLIGLAFPYEQYF

V gene: TRBV2
D gene: -
CDR3 protein: CASRGEPYEQYF

V gene: TRBV23-1
D gene: -
CDR3 protein: CASGLRRKNTEAFF

V gene: TRBV25-1
D gene: -
CDR3 protein: CASSEEGGVSEQYF

V gene: TRBV15
D gene: -
CDR3 protein: CATSSISWQGDRTEAFF

V gene: TRBV27
D gene: -
CDR3 protein: CASSQPSSNNEQFF

V gene: TRBV7-9
D gene: -
CDR3 protein: CASRFWENEKLFF

V gene: TRBV4-2
D gene: -
CDR3 protein: CASSQDLGGGRRAFF

V gene: TRBV2
D gene: TRBD1
CDR3 protein: CASSGQGTGTEAFF

V gene: TRBV6-1
D gene: -
CDR3 protein: CASSSGSPAAEAFF

V gene: TRBV18
D gene: -
CDR3 protein: CASSPSETQYF

V gene: TRBV29-1
D gene: TRBD1
CDR3 protein: CSVDLGQVYGYTF

V gene: TRBV29-1
D gene: TRBD2
CDR3 protein: CSVEGGLAGGFIGFF

V gene: TRBV25-1
D gene: -
CDR3 protein: CASSDGQGNEKLFF

V gene: TRBV7-9
D gene: -
CDR3 protein: CASSLRGYTGELFF

V gene: TRBV4-1
D gene: TRBD1
CDR3 protein: CASSQGGQGPYEQYF

V gene: TRBV9
D gene: -
CDR3 protein: CASSGETDNYGYTF

V gene: TRBV6-5
D gene: -
CDR3 protein: CASSYEFSLYGYTF

V gene: TRBV7-9
D gene: -
CDR3 protein: CASKGGPNTGELFF

V gene: TRBV9
D gene: TRBD1
CDR3 protein: CASSTGQGLSYEQYF

V gene: TRBV18
D gene: -
CDR3 protein: CASSPGGQEGAYGYTF

V gene: TRBV14
D gene: -
CDR3 protein: CASSQRSSGNTIYF

V gene: TRBV6-5
D gene: TRBD2
CDR3 protein: CASSYLRERNEQYF

V gene: TRBV28
D gene: TRBD1
CDR3 protein: CASTGQTLRETQYF

V gene: TRBV5-1
D gene: -
CDR3 protein: CASSLTDPSLEQYF